Listed below are T cell receptor beta chains from one sample, sequenced in a study of cytomegalovirus exposure and HLA in healthy donors. Profiled with immunoSEQ multiplex PCR; TCRdb holds only in-frame clones, not every one. The table has about 76,000 clones, 90% to 95% seen once. Sequencing was performed on PBMCs. The receptors shown here come from a man between 18 and 29 years old in good health and CMV-seropositive. Both conserved end residues are part of each CDR3. A D gene is named only where the DNA matches it firmly. Only part of the rows carry a size: once, few, many, or a class if the clone is expanded.

DNA: TGTGCCAGCAGGGAGACAGGGTTGAACACTGAAGCTTTCTTT
CDR3: CASRETGLNTEAFF
J: TRBJ1-1
V: TRBV5-6
size: NA
D: TRBD1

DNA: TGTGCCAGCAGTCCCGGGACAGGCCAAGGGCTTTACACTGAAGCTTTCTTT
CDR3: CASSPGTGQGLYTEAFF
J: TRBJ1-1
V: TRBV28
size: NA
D: TRBD1

DNA: TGTGCCAGCAGGATGACTGTAGATACGCAGTATTTT
CDR3: CASRMTVDTQYF
J: TRBJ2-3
V: TRBV28
size: NA
D: NA

DNA: TGTGCCAGCAGCTTAGCGGCGGGAGCGTACTACAATGAGCAGTTCTTC
CDR3: CASSLAAGAYYNEQFF
J: TRBJ2-1
V: TRBV7-9
size: NA
D: TRBD2

DNA: TGTGCCAGCAGCTTGGAGCATGGTGGAGAGACCCAGTACTTC
CDR3: CASSLEHGGETQYF
J: TRBJ2-5
V: TRBV5-4
size: NA
D: NA

DNA: TGTGCCAGCCTACCCGATGACACCTACTCCTACAATGAGCAGTTCTTC
CDR3: CASLPDDTYSYNEQFF
J: TRBJ2-1
V: TRBV28
size: NA
D: NA

DNA: TGTGCCACCAGCAGGTCCAAAGGACTTTCCTACAATGAGCAGTTCTTC
CDR3: CATSRSKGLSYNEQFF
J: TRBJ2-1
V: TRBV15
size: NA
D: NA

DNA: TGTGCCAGCAGCTTTTGGGACAGGGTCTACGAGCAGTACTTC
CDR3: CASSFWDRVYEQYF
J: TRBJ2-7
V: TRBV5-6
size: few
D: TRBD1

DNA: TGTGCCAGCCGATCGGCTAGCGGCTCCTACAATGAGCAGTTCTTC
CDR3: CASRSASGSYNEQFF
J: TRBJ2-1
V: TRBV5-4
size: NA
D: TRBD2

DNA: TGTGCCTGGAGACGAGGTGGGGCCGGATCCTACAATGAGCAGTTCTTC
CDR3: CAWRRGGAGSYNEQFF
J: TRBJ2-1
V: TRBV30
size: NA
D: NA

DNA: TGTGCCAGCAGGAACCCGACAGGGACAACTAATGAAAAACTGTTTTTT
CDR3: CASRNPTGTTNEKLFF
J: TRBJ1-4
V: TRBV28
size: NA
D: TRBD1

DNA: TGTGCCAGCTCACCGACGGCAGGGATTTCAAACACTGAAGCTTTCTTT
CDR3: CASSPTAGISNTEAFF
J: TRBJ1-1
V: TRBV18
size: NA
D: NA

DNA: TGTGCCAGCAGCTCCGTAAAGCGGCCAGGCGAGCAGTTCTTC
CDR3: CASSSVKRPGEQFF
J: TRBJ2-1
V: TRBV11-2
size: once
D: NA

DNA: TGCGCCAGCAGCCCTCCTGGACTAGCGGGAGATGCCAAGAACACCGGGGAGCTGTTTTTT
CDR3: CASSPPGLAGDAKNTGELFF
J: TRBJ2-2
V: TRBV10-2
size: NA
D: TRBD2

DNA: TGTGCCAGCAGTGAAGTAGCGGGAGTGGTTGACGAGCAGTACTTC
CDR3: CASSEVAGVVDEQYF
J: TRBJ2-7
V: TRBV6-1
size: once
D: TRBD2

DNA: TGTGCCAGCAGCTCGAGTGACAGTGGCACTGAAGCTTTCTTT
CDR3: CASSSSDSGTEAFF
J: TRBJ1-1
V: TRBV13
size: NA
D: NA

DNA: TGTGCCTGGAGCGGACACCCAGGCTATGGCTACACCTTC
CDR3: CAWSGHPGYGYTF
J: TRBJ1-2
V: TRBV30
size: NA
D: NA

DNA: TGTGCCAGCAGGGGGACAGGGAACGAAGAAAAACTGTTTTTT
CDR3: CASRGTGNEEKLFF
J: TRBJ1-4
V: TRBV6-1
size: NA
D: TRBD1

DNA: TGCGCCACCACAGACGGATACAGTGATTTTGGCGGGGAGCTGTTTTTT
CDR3: CATTDGYSDFGGELFF
J: TRBJ2-2
V: TRBV5-1
size: NA
D: NA

DNA: TGTGCCATCAAAGGGGGCGACGGCACTGAAGCTTTCTTT
CDR3: CAIKGGDGTEAFF
J: TRBJ1-1
V: TRBV10-3
size: NA
D: TRBD1

DNA: TGTGCCAGCAGCTCATTGGGCGCACCCCAAGAGACCCAGTACTTC
CDR3: CASSSLGAPQETQYF
J: TRBJ2-5
V: TRBV7-3
size: NA
D: NA

DNA: TGTGCCAGCAGTGAACAGGGGGAAAATCAGCCCCAGCATTTT
CDR3: CASSEQGENQPQHF
J: TRBJ1-5
V: TRBV6-1
size: few
D: TRBD1

DNA: TGTGCCAGCAGTTCGGGACTAGCGGAATACAATGAGCAGTTCTTC
CDR3: CASSSGLAEYNEQFF
J: TRBJ2-1
V: TRBV28
size: NA
D: TRBD2

DNA: TGTGCCTGGAGTGCTACAGGGGGCAGGAATGAGCAGTTCTTC
CDR3: CAWSATGGRNEQFF
J: TRBJ2-1
V: TRBV30
size: once
D: TRBD1

DNA: TGTGCTTCGACCGGGGGGAACTATGGCTACACCTTC
CDR3: CASTGGNYGYTF
J: TRBJ1-2
V: TRBV30
size: NA
D: NA